These 8 T cell receptor beta chains share one sample of origin, sequenced in a study of quantifying T cell responses using KT2 cells. Study at large: cDNA was made from DNase-treated RNA using alpha and beta constant primers.

The cDNA 3' end received a ligated oligonucleotide with a UMI. An equimolar mix of RC1.1 and RC1.2 primed the beta chain across TRBC1 and TRBC2. TCRdb ran MiXCR on the UMI-ligation and nested PCR reads and lists one entry per CDR3 protein. This table has about 32,000 distinct CDR3 sequences, 7.3% appearing once. Material for sequencing was PBMCs spiked with cells of the T cell clone KT2. The receptors originated from a human donor.

The chain has TRBV29-1 and TRBJ2-1, with 7 nucleotides matching TRBD2. Germline values: CDR1 SQVTM, CDR2 ANQGSEA. The CDR3 loop spans 15 amino acids. With 0 bases clipped from V and 3 bases from J, the junction kept 5 bases outside the gene matches. The CDR3 DNA follows: TGCAGCGTTGAAGATCGGGGGGAGAACTACAATGAGCAGTTCTTC. Translation: CSVEDRGENYNEQFF.

This clonotype has more than one count but fewer than ten. The chain links TRBV21-1 to TRBJ2-7. TRBV21-1 is flagged as a pseudogene. The CDR3 is 8 residues long. DNA for the CDR3: TGTGCCAGCAGCAAATGTTTCTTC. Translating gives CASSKCFF.

This clonotype was found many times. The genes are TRBV2 and TRBJ2-3; 7 bases line up with TRBD1. Trimming removed 8 bases from V and 3 bases from J; junction bases left unmatched: 14. This CDR3 spans 16 amino acids. In germline, CDR1 is SNHLY, CDR2 FYNNEI. The CDR3 spells CASGPERQGWTDTQYF. In DNA form, the CDR3 reads TGTGCCAGCGGGCCGGAGCGACAGGGATGGACAGATACGCAGTATTTT. The whole variable domain, remainder taken from reference TRBV2 and TRBJ2-3, is EPEVTQTPSHQVTQMGQEVILRCVPISNHLYFYWYRQILGQKVEFLVSFYNNEISEKSEIFDDQFSVERPDGSNFTLKIRSTKLEDSAMYFCASGPERQGWTDTQYFGPGTRLTVL.

At least ten counts were recorded for this clonotype. This rearrangement joins TRBV20-1 to TRBJ2-7; TRBD2 agrees at 7 bases. Germline V gives CDR1 DFQATT, CDR2 SNEGSKA (reference sequence). After removal of 6 bases from V and 0 bases from J, the junction contained 8 bases not matched to a gene. This CDR3 contains 14 residues. CDR3 nucleotides: TGCAGTGCCGACAGTCCTAGCGGCTCCTACGAGCAGTACTTC. Translation: CSADSPSGSYEQYF.

This clonotype has ten or more counts. The chain is built from TRBV7-3 and TRBJ2-3, with D possibly TRBD2 on 6 matching bases. Germline V gene data show CDR1 as SGHTA and CDR2 as FQGTGA. V lost 5 bases, J lost 1 base, and 13 bases lay in between. The CDR3 is 15 residues long. CDR3 DNA: TGTGCCAGCAGCCCGGACGGCGGGGGCACAGATACGCAGTATTTT. This translates into CASSPDGGGTDTQYF.

Concerning this clonotype: A much larger clonotype is one base distant, so this may be a read error. The missing conserved phenylalanine or tryptophan at the end of this CDR3 makes a read error likely. V gene TRBV29-1 combines with J gene TRBJ2-1; tentative D call: TRBD1 (5 bases). Germline-derived CDR1 and CDR2 are SQVTM and ANQGSEA. V lost 6 bases to trimming and J lost 8 bases, with 14 bases between them. The length of the CDR3 is 12 residues. Here the CDR3 reads CSVGDSFYEQFS. In DNA form, the CDR3 reads TGCAGCGTCGGAGACAGTTTCTATGAGCAGTTCTCC.

This clonotype was recorded a few times. V usage is TRBV18 and J usage is TRBJ2-7, with D hard to call. Deletions cut 3 bases from V and 0 bases from J, with 6 bases between. This CDR3 has 13 amino acids. Germline V gene lookup returns CDR1 KGHSH and CDR2 LQKENI. The DNA of the CDR3 is TGTGCCAGCTCACCCTCGGGCTCCTACGAGCAGTACTTC. It codes for CASSPSGSYEQYF.

Ten or more counts support this clonotype. V is TRBV2 and J is TRBJ2-7; 7 nucleotides line up with TRBD1. V shed 3 bases and J 1 base; nucleotides not matched to a gene: 0. Germline V gene sequence: CDR1 SNHLY, CDR2 FYNNEI. The CDR3 has 13 residues. The CDR3 DNA reads as TGTGCCAGCAGTGAGGACAGGTCCTACGAGCAGTACTTC. This translates into CASSEDRSYEQYF.